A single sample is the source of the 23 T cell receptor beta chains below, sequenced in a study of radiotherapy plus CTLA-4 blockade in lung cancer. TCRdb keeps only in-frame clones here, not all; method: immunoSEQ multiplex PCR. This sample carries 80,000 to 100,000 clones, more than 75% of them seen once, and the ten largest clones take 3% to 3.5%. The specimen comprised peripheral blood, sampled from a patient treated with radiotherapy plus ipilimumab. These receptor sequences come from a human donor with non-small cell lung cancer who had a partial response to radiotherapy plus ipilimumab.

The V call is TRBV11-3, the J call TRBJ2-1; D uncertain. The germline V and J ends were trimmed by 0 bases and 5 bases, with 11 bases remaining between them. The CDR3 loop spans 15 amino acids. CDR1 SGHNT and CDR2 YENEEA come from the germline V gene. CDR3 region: CASSLEASPNNEQFF. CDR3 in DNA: TGTGCCAGCAGCTTAGAGGCTAGTCCCAACAATGAGCAGTTCTTC.

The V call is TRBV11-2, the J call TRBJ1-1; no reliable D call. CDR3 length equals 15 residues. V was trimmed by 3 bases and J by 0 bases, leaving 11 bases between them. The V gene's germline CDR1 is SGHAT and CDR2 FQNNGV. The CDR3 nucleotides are TGTGCCAGCAGCTTGAGCGGGCAGATGAACACTGAAGCTTTCTTT. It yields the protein CASSLSGQMNTEAFF.

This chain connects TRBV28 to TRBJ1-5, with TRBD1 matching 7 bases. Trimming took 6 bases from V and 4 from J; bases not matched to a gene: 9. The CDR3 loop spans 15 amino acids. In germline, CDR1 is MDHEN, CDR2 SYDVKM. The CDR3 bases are TGTGCCAGCAGAAAACCACAGGGGCGGAATCAGCCCCAGCATTTT. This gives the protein CASRKPQGRNQPQHF. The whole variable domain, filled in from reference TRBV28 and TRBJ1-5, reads DVKVTQSSRYLVKRTGEKVFLECVQDMDHENMFWYRQDPGLGLRLIYFSYDVKMKEKGDIPEGYSVSREKKERFSLILESASTNQTSMYLCASRKPQGRNQPQHFGDGTRLSIL.

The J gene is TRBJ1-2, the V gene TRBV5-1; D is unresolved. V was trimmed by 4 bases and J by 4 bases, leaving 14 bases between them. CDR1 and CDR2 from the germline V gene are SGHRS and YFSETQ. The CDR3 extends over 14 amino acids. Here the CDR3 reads CASSAGDGPYGYTF. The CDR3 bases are TGCGCCAGCAGCGCGGGCGACGGGCCCTATGGCTACACCTTC.

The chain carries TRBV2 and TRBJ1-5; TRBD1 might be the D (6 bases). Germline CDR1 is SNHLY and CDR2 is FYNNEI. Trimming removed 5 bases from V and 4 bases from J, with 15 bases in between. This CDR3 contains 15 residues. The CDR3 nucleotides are TGTGCCAGCAGTTTCGGACAGCAGCGAAATCAGCCCCAGCATTTT. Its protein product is CASSFGQQRNQPQHF.

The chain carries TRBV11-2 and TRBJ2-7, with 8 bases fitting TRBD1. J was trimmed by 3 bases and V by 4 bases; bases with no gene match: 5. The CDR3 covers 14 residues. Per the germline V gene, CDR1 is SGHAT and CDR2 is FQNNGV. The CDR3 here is CASSSAGTGYEQYF. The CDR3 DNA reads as TGTGCCAGCAGCTCAGCTGGGACAGGCTACGAGCAGTACTTC.

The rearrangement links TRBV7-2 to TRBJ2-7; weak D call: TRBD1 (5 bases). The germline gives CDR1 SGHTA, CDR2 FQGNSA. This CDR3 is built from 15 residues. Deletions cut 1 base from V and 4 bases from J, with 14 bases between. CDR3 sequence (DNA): TGTGCCAGCAGCTTAGACGACAGCTCTAGGTACGAGCAGTACTTC. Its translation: CASSLDDSSRYEQYF.

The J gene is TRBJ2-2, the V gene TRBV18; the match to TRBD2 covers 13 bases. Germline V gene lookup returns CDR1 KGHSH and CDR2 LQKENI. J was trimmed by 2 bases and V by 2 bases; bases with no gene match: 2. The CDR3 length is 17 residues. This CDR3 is CASSPGTSGTNTGELFF. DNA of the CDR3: TGTGCCAGCTCACCAGGGACTAGCGGGACCAACACCGGGGAGCTGTTTTTT.

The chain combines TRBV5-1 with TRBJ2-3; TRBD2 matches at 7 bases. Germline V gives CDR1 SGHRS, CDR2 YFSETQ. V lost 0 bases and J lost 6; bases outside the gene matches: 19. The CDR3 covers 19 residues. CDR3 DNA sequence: TGCGCCAGCAGCTTGGAAGGCGGTGTCTTGGGCGGGAGAGAGGATACGCAGTATTTT. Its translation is CASSLEGGVLGGREDTQYF.

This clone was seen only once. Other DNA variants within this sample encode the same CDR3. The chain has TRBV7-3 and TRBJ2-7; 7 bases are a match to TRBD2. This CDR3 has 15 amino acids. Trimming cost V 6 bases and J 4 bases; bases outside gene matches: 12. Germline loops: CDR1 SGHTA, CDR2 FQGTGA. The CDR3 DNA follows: TGTGCCAGCAGTGCCTTCGGCGGGAGTGGGTACGAGCAGTACTTC. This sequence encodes CASSAFGGSGYEQYF.

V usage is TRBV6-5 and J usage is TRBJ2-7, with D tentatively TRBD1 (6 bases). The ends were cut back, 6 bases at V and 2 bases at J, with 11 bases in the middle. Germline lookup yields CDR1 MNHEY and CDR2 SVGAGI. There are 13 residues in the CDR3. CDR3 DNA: TGTGCCAGCAGAAACAGGGATACCTACGAGCAGTACTTC. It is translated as CASRNRDTYEQYF.

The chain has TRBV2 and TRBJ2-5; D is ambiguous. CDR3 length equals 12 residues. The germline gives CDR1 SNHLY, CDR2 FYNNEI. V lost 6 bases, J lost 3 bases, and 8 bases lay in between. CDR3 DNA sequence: TGTGCCAGCAGGGCCGCGGAAGAGACCCAGTACTTC. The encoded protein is CASRAAEETQYF. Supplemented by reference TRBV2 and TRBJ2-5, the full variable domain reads EPEVTQTPSHQVTQMGQEVILRCVPISNHLYFYWYRQILGQKVEFLVSFYNNEISEKSEIFDDQFSVERPDGSNFTLKIRSTKLEDSAMYFCASRAAEETQYFGPGTRLLVL.

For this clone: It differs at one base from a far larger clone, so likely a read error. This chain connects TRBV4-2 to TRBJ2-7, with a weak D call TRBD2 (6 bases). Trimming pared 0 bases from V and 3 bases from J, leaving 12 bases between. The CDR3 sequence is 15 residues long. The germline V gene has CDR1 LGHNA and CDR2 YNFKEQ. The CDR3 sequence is CASSQDGASDYEQYF. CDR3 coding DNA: TGTGCCAGCAGCCAAGATGGGGCTAGCGACTACGAGCAGTACTTC.

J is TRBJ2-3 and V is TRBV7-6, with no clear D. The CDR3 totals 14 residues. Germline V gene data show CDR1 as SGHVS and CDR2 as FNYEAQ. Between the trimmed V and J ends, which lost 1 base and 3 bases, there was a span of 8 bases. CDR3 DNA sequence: TGTGCCAGCAGCTTAGGTCAGTCAACAGATACGCAGTATTTT. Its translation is CASSLGQSTDTQYF.

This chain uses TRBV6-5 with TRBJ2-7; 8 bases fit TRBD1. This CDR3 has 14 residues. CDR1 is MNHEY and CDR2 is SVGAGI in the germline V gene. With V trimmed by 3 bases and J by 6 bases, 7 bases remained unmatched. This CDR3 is CASSYGQGRSEQYF. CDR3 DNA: TGTGCCAGCAGTTATGGACAGGGTAGGAGCGAGCAGTACTTC.

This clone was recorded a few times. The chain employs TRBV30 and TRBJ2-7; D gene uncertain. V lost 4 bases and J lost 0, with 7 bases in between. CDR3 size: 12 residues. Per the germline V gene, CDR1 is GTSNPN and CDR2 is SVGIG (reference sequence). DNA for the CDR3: TGTGCCTGGACAGGCAGCTCCTACGAGCAGTACTTC. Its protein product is CAWTGSSYEQYF.

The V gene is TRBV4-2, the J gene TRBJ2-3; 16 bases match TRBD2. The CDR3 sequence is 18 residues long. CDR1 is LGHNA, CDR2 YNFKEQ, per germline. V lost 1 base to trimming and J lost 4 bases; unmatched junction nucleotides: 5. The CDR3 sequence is CASSQAGTSGRDADTQYF. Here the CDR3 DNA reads TGTGCCAGCAGCCAAGCAGGGACTAGCGGGAGGGATGCAGATACGCAGTATTTT.

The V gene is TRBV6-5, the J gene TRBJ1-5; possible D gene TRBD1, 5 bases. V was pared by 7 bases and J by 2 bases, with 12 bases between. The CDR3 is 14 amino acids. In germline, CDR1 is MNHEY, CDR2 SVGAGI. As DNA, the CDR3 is TGTGCCAGCAAGGGGACGGGAGGCAATCAGCCCCAGCATTTT. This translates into CASKGTGGNQPQHF.

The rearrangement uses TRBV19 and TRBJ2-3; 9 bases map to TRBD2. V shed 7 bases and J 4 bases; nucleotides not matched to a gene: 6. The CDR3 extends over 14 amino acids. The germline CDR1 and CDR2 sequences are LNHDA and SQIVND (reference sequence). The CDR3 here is CASTAGGLADTQYF. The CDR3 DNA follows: TGTGCCAGTACAGCGGGAGGTCTGGCAGATACGCAGTATTTT.

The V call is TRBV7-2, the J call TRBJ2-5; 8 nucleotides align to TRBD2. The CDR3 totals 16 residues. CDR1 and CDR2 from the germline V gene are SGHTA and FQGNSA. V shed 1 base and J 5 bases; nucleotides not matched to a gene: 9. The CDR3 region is CASSLGRLAPRETQYF. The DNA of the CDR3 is TGTGCCAGCAGCTTAGGCCGACTAGCGCCGAGGGAGACCCAGTACTTC.

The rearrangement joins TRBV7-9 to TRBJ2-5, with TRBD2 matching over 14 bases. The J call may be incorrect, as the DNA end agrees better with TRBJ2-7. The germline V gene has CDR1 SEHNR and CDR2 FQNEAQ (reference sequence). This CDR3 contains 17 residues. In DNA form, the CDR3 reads TGTGCCAGCAGCTTAGGGGTGGGACTAGCGGGAGTGGGCGAGCAGTACTTC. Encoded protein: CASSLGVGLAGVGEQYF.

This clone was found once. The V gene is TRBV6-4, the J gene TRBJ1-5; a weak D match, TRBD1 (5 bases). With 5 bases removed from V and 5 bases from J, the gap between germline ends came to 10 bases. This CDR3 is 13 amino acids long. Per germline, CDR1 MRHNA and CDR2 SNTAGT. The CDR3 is CASSTTADQPQHF. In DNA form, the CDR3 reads TGTGCCAGCAGTACGACAGCCGATCAGCCCCAGCATTTT.

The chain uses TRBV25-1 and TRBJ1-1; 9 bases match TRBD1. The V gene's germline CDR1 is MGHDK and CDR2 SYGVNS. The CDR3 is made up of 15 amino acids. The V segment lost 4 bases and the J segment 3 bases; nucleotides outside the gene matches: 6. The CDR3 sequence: CASSGGGQGYTEAFF. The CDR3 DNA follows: TGTGCCAGCAGTGGGGGGGGACAGGGATACACTGAAGCTTTCTTT.